The rows below give T cell receptor beta chains drawn from one sample of a study of blood T cell repertoires in COVID-19. Clones were read by immunoSEQ multiplex PCR, and TCRdb kept only the in-frame ones, dropping some. The sample gives some 140,000 clones, around 80% of which show up once; 3.5% to 4.5% is in the top ten. Sequencing was carried out using peripheral blood. The receptors stem from a man in his 60s with acute or convalescent COVID-19. CDR3s include the opening cysteine and the closing phenylalanine or tryptophan. A D gene is named only where the DNA matches it firmly. Rows give clone size only sometimes, using once, few, many, or a class for an expanded clone.

J: TRBJ2-1
D: .
size: .
V: TRBV30
CDR3: CAWSVLSEQFF
DNA: TGTGCCTGGAGTGTACTTAGTGAGCAGTTCTTC

J: TRBJ2-7
D: .
size: .
V: TRBV3-1/TRBV3-2
CDR3: CASSLSSYEQYF
DNA: TGTGCCAGCAGCCTTAGCTCCTACGAGCAGTACTTC

J: TRBJ2-3
D: TRBD2
size: .
V: TRBV6-2/TRBV6-3
CDR3: CASSLGLDPDTQYF
DNA: TGTGCCAGCAGTTTGGGACTAGATCCCGATACGCAGTATTTT

J: TRBJ2-1
D: .
size: .
V: TRBV7-3
CDR3: CASSPDSSYNEQFF
DNA: TGTGCCAGCAGCCCGGACAGCTCCTACAATGAGCAGTTCTTC

J: TRBJ2-5
D: TRBD1
size: .
V: TRBV29-1
CDR3: CSVSGTGTFETQYF
DNA: TGCAGCGTTTCGGGGACAGGGACCTTCGAGACCCAGTACTTC

J: TRBJ1-5
D: TRBD1
size: .
V: TRBV9
CDR3: CASSADRGDQPQHF
DNA: TGTGCCAGCAGCGCGGACAGGGGGGATCAGCCCCAGCATTTT

J: TRBJ1-1
D: .
size: few
V: TRBV4-2
CDR3: CASSPSGKGGTEAFF
DNA: TGTGCCAGCAGCCCCTCTGGGAAGGGCGGGACTGAAGCTTTCTTT

J: TRBJ1-2
D: .
size: .
V: TRBV28
CDR3: CASRIGGNYGYTF
DNA: TGTGCCAGCAGAATAGGGGGTAACTATGGCTACACCTTC

J: TRBJ2-1
D: .
size: .
V: TRBV6-5
CDR3: CASRRVTGSPNEQFF
DNA: TGTGCCAGCAGGAGGGTAACAGGGAGCCCCAATGAGCAGTTCTTC

J: TRBJ1-2
D: .
size: .
V: TRBV18
CDR3: CASSSDRVTNYGYTF
DNA: TGTGCCAGCTCATCCGACAGAGTAACTAACTATGGCTACACCTTC

J: TRBJ2-7
D: TRBD2
size: .
V: TRBV5-4
CDR3: CASSTGTSGTEQYF
DNA: TGTGCCAGCAGCACCGGGACTAGCGGTACCGAGCAGTACTTC

J: TRBJ1-5
D: .
size: few
V: TRBV7-2
CDR3: CASSLGQSNQPQHF
DNA: TGTGCCAGCAGCTTAGGCCAGAGCAATCAGCCCCAGCATTTT

J: TRBJ1-4
D: TRBD1
size: .
V: TRBV19
CDR3: CASSIRRDSGNEKLFF
DNA: TGTGCCAGTAGTATTAGGAGGGACAGTGGTAATGAAAAACTGTTTTTT

J: TRBJ2-1
D: .
size: .
V: TRBV7-8
CDR3: CASSRSGEQFF
DNA: TGTGCCAGCAGCCGTAGCGGAGAGCAGTTCTTC

J: TRBJ1-2
D: TRBD1
size: .
V: TRBV18
CDR3: CASSQGQGSHYGYTF
DNA: TGTGCCAGCTCACAGGGACAGGGTAGTCACTATGGCTACACCTTC

J: TRBJ2-1
D: TRBD2
size: .
V: TRBV29-1
CDR3: CSVDGTSGRAPQFF
DNA: TGCAGCGTTGACGGAACTAGCGGGAGGGCCCCGCAGTTCTTC

J: TRBJ1-2
D: .
size: .
V: TRBV20-1
CDR3: CSASFTGKDGYTF
DNA: TGCAGTGCTAGTTTCACAGGAAAGGATGGCTACACCTTC

J: TRBJ1-3
D: .
size: .
V: TRBV6-5
CDR3: CASTGVKPSGNTIYF
DNA: TGTGCCAGCACAGGGGTAAAACCCTCTGGAAACACCATATATTTT

J: TRBJ2-7
D: TRBD2
size: .
V: TRBV3-1/TRBV3-2
CDR3: CASSLLRDSGRDEQYF
DNA: TGTGCCAGCAGCCTCCTCAGGGACAGCGGGAGGGACGAGCAGTACTTC

J: TRBJ1-5
D: .
size: .
V: TRBV6-5
CDR3: CASTILSNQPQHF
DNA: TGTGCCAGCACTATACTGAGCAATCAGCCCCAGCATTTT

J: TRBJ1-2
D: .
size: .
V: TRBV28
CDR3: CASSLVGLAHGYTF
DNA: TGTGCCAGCAGTTTAGTCGGTCTCGCCCATGGCTACACCTTC

J: TRBJ2-7
D: TRBD2
size: .
V: TRBV27
CDR3: CASSFGGSSYEQYF
DNA: TGTGCCAGCAGTTTCGGGGGGTCCTCCTACGAGCAGTACTTC

J: TRBJ2-2
D: .
size: .
V: TRBV19
CDR3: CAGRRTLGTGELFF
DNA: TGTGCCGGGAGACGAACCCTGGGAACCGGGGAGCTGTTTTTT

J: TRBJ1-2
D: TRBD1
size: .
V: TRBV7-2
CDR3: CASSSTGYGYTF
DNA: TGTGCCAGCAGCTCGACAGGGTATGGCTACACCTTC

J: TRBJ1-3
D: TRBD1
size: .
V: TRBV7-2
CDR3: CASSFWAGGSGNTIYF
DNA: TGTGCCAGCAGCTTTTGGGCAGGGGGCTCTGGAAACACCATATATTTT

J: TRBJ1-2
D: .
size: .
V: TRBV12-3/TRBV12-4
CDR3: CASSASLSGYTF
DNA: TGTGCCAGCAGCGCAAGTTTGAGTGGCTACACCTTC

J: TRBJ2-7
D: TRBD1
size: few
V: TRBV28
CDR3: CASSNPGTGDYEQYF
DNA: TGTGCCAGCAGCAACCCCGGGACAGGGGACTACGAGCAGTACTTC

J: TRBJ2-1
D: TRBD1
size: .
V: TRBV5-1
CDR3: CASQQGEYSHEQFF
DNA: TGCGCCAGTCAACAGGGGGAATATAGCCATGAGCAGTTCTTC

J: TRBJ1-2
D: .
size: .
V: TRBV10-3
CDR3: CAISEVGGGPPYDGYTF
DNA: TGTGCCATCAGTGAGGTGGGGGGGGGACCCCCATACGATGGCTACACCTTC

J: TRBJ1-4
D: .
size: .
V: TRBV10-3
CDR3: CAVSGDGGNEKLFF
DNA: TGTGCCGTGAGCGGGGACGGCGGAAATGAAAAACTGTTTTTT

J: TRBJ1-2
D: TRBD1
size: .
V: TRBV5-4
CDR3: CASSSTGGGYGYTF
DNA: TGTGCCAGCAGCTCGACAGGGGGCGGCTATGGCTACACCTTC

J: TRBJ2-3
D: TRBD1
size: .
V: TRBV25-1
CDR3: CASGSSGGTDTQYF
DNA: TGTGCCAGCGGGAGCTCAGGGGGAACTGATACGCAGTATTTT

J: TRBJ1-1
D: TRBD1
size: .
V: TRBV28
CDR3: CASNQGRDRFNTEAFF
DNA: TGTGCCAGCAACCAGGGGCGGGACAGGTTTAACACTGAAGCTTTCTTT

J: TRBJ1-2
D: TRBD1
size: few
V: TRBV19
CDR3: CASSTPTGMNYGYTF
DNA: TGTGCCAGTAGTACGCCGACAGGGATGAACTATGGCTACACCTTC

J: TRBJ2-5
D: .
size: once
V: TRBV5-5
CDR3: CASSPVTGRGETQYF
DNA: TGTGCCAGCAGCCCTGTGACAGGACGGGGAGAGACCCAGTACTTC

J: TRBJ2-6
D: .
size: few
V: TRBV6-1
CDR3: CASSEWQGPGANVLTF
DNA: TGTGCCAGCAGTGAATGGCAGGGGCCTGGGGCCAACGTCCTGACTTTC

J: TRBJ1-3
D: TRBD1
size: .
V: TRBV10-2
CDR3: CASSDFSTGMAGTIYF
DNA: TGCGCCAGCAGTGACTTCTCGACAGGGATGGCGGGCACCATATATTTT

J: TRBJ2-7
D: TRBD1
size: once
V: TRBV29-1
CDR3: CSVDGDSPYEQYF
DNA: TGCAGCGTGGACGGGGACAGTCCCTACGAGCAGTACTTC

J: TRBJ2-1
D: TRBD2
size: .
V: TRBV28
CDR3: CASYPGLAGYSYNEQFF
DNA: TGTGCCAGCTACCCGGGACTAGCGGGATACTCCTACAATGAGCAGTTCTTC

J: TRBJ2-3
D: TRBD1
size: .
V: TRBV5-1
CDR3: CASSKGQGTDTQYF
DNA: TGCGCCAGCAGCAAGGGACAGGGCACAGATACGCAGTATTTT

J: TRBJ1-2
D: .
size: once
V: TRBV11-3
CDR3: CASSLGGTGYTF
DNA: TGTGCCAGCAGCTTAGGGGGCACTGGCTACACCTTC

J: TRBJ1-1
D: TRBD1
size: .
V: TRBV29-1
CDR3: CSAPEGQGGVEAFF
DNA: TGCAGCGCCCCTGAGGGACAGGGGGGCGTTGAAGCTTTCTTT

J: TRBJ1-1
D: .
size: .
V: TRBV9
CDR3: CASSRTGEGLSTEAFF
DNA: TGTGCCAGCAGTCGTACGGGAGAGGGGTTGAGCACTGAAGCTTTCTTT

J: TRBJ2-7
D: .
size: .
V: TRBV6-1
CDR3: CASSEEADSYEQYF
DNA: TGTGCCAGCAGTGAAGAGGCGGATTCCTACGAGCAGTACTTC

J: TRBJ1-5
D: TRBD1
size: .
V: TRBV5-6
CDR3: CASSLNRGIASNQPQHF
DNA: TGTGCCAGCAGCTTAAACAGGGGGATTGCGAGCAATCAGCCCCAGCATTTT

J: TRBJ1-5
D: .
size: .
V: TRBV7-8
CDR3: CASSLGHRDSNQPQHF
DNA: TGTGCCAGCAGCTTAGGACACCGAGACAGCAATCAGCCCCAGCATTTT

J: TRBJ2-1
D: .
size: .
V: TRBV12-3/TRBV12-4
CDR3: CATAGTARNEQFF
DNA: TGTGCCACCGCGGGGACGGCTAGGAATGAGCAGTTCTTC

J: TRBJ1-3
D: .
size: .
V: TRBV30
CDR3: CAWSLPFPGNTIYF
DNA: TGTGCCTGGAGTCTCCCCTTCCCTGGAAACACCATATATTTT

J: TRBJ2-1
D: TRBD1
size: .
V: TRBV6-5
CDR3: CASRTGIYNEQFF
DNA: TGTGCCAGCAGGACAGGGATTTACAATGAGCAGTTCTTC

J: TRBJ2-1
D: TRBD2
size: .
V: TRBV7-6
CDR3: CASSSSTSVSYNEQFF
DNA: TGTGCCAGCAGCTCCTCGACTAGCGTCTCCTACAATGAGCAGTTCTTC

J: TRBJ1-1
D: .
size: once
V: TRBV4-1
CDR3: CASSLQDSSSTEAFF
DNA: TGCGCCAGCAGCCTTCAGGACAGCTCCTCCACTGAAGCTTTCTTT

J: TRBJ2-3
D: .
size: .
V: TRBV6-4
CDR3: CASSSGSTDTQYF
DNA: TGTGCCAGCAGTAGCGGGAGCACAGATACGCAGTATTTT

J: TRBJ1-1
D: .
size: .
V: TRBV4-2
CDR3: CASSQVVETEAFF
DNA: TGTGCCAGCAGCCAAGTAGTAGAAACTGAAGCTTTCTTT

J: TRBJ1-6
D: TRBD1
size: .
V: TRBV5-1
CDR3: CASSLESVQGWSPLHF
DNA: TGCGCCAGCAGCTTGGAATCGGTACAGGGGTGGTCACCCCTCCACTTT

J: TRBJ2-5
D: .
size: .
V: TRBV24-1
CDR3: CATSDWTIGTQYF
DNA: TGTGCCACCAGTGATTGGACTATCGGGACCCAGTACTTC